This T cell receptor (beta chain) was found in a study of MAIT cells during Salmonella Paratyphi A infection (dated by TCRdb to about 2017). The study at large found these results: MAIT TRBV usage was found to be oligoclonal, with TRBV20 and TRBV6 favoured, and appeared to be unchanged by infection. Although the availability of volunteer samples limited sample sizes, the sizes were judged adequate for detecting differences between groups. Diagnosed volunteers showed more expansion or contraction among top five MAIT clonotypes than healthy controls (around 0.57 versus 0.12), suggesting infection-driven repertoire reshaping.

The method was 5' RACE. Two rounds of PCR with Phusion High-Fidelity polymerase amplified TCRbeta, with sample-specific barcodes added in the primers. Template-switch cDNA synthesis with SMARTScribe reverse transcriptase and a TRBC-specific primer was used to generate TCRbeta libraries. The barcoded samples were pooled and then prepared using the NEBNext Ultra DNA Library Prep Kit for Illumina. Sequencing of the libraries took place on an Illumina MiSeq using the MiSeq reagent kit v2, 300 cycles. Concerning the study's data processing: Reads were demultiplexed by barcode with Jemultiplexer and aligned with MiTCR using default parameters. Non-functional sequences were removed with VDJtools, and each clonotype was defined by its amino acid sequence, with frequencies calculated from the assigned sequence reads. Clonal space homeostasis binned clonotypes by frequency as over-represented (0.05-1), large, medium and small. In-frame beta chains were kept once TCRdb had trimmed the public reads at Q25 with fastp and called clones with MiXCR. Each entry merges the rows of one CDR3 protein and shows their most common DNA and genes. TCRdb's processing, not the authors', yielded these V and J calls. This sample lists 550 to 700 distinct CDR3 sequences; 36% were detected once. The ten largest clonotypes hold around 50% of the sample.

V and J lose 2 bases and 3 bases, and a span of 8 bases separates them. Per the germline V gene, MNHEY is the CDR1 and SVGEGT is the CDR2. The CDR3 starts with the cysteine, ends with the phenylalanine, and has 13 residues. The read is trimmed to its CDR3 DNA, 39 bases read in frame from base 1. In the paper's terms, the time point label means: healthy control first sampling. MAIT cells, defined as Valpha7.2+ CD161+ T cells, were identified and sorted by flow cytometry. Healthy adult controls were laboratory volunteers or leukocyte cones from the national blood and transplant service. For RNA extraction, between roughly 5,000 and 11,000 MAIT cells per sample were sorted directly into RNAqueous-Micro lysis buffer. As a control for MAIT repertoire stability, unchallenged healthy controls were sampled twice, around three weeks apart. Lymphoprep gradient centrifugation was used to isolate peripheral blood mononuclear cells from blood samples and leukocyte cones. Sorting was done on either a BD FACSAria Fusion or a BD FACSAria III sorter.

In regard to this clonotype: This receptor's antigen is unknown. No base quality information exists; no much larger clone differs at one position.

Material: MAIT cells from blood. The TCR was taken from an adult in good health. The receptor chain draws on TRBV6-2 or TRBV6-3 and TRBJ2-7; TRBD1 is possibly the D segment (6 matching bases). The CDR3 reads CASSYQGLYEQYF. The nucleotide sequence reads TGTGCCAGCAGTTACCAGGGGCTCTACGAGCAGTACTTC.